These 3 T cell receptor beta chains were all obtained from the same sample, sequenced in a study of blood T cell repertoires in COVID-19. Method: immunoSEQ multiplex PCR; TCRdb's copy keeps in-frame clones and lacks some. The sample has around 280,000 clones; about 85% are singletons. The sequencing input was peripheral blood. The receptors derive from a woman in her 50s who had recovered from COVID-19.

The gene calls are TRBV6-5 and TRBJ1-1; TRBD1 is a possible D gene (6 bases). This CDR3 comprises 12 residues. The germline CDR1 and CDR2 sequences are MNHEY and SVGAGI. V lost 3 bases and J lost 8, with 10 bases in between. CDR3 loop: CASSYTGTEAFF. As DNA, the CDR3 is TGTGCCAGCAGTTATACGGGGACAGAAGCTTTCTTT.

The CDR3 coding sequence is TGTGCCAGCAGCCGGACAGGGAACAATGAGCAGTTCTTC. Protein product: CASSRTGNNEQFF. The V call is TRBV5-5, the J call TRBJ2-1, with TRBD1 identical over 8 bases. CDR3 length equals 13 residues. Germline-derived CDR1 and CDR2 are SGHKS and YYEKEE (reference sequence). The trim removed 4 bases at V and 5 bases at J, leaving 2 bases unmatched.

Only one count was recorded for this clone. The chain carries TRBV6-2 or TRBV6-3 and TRBJ1-4; TRBD1 aligns across 8 bases. Germline V gives CDR1 MNHEY, CDR2 SVGEGT. The CDR3 spans 18 residues. J was trimmed by 4 bases and V by 0 bases; bases with no gene match: 10. The CDR3 sequence: CASSYSTTTGEDNEKLFF. CDR3 nucleotides: TGTGCCAGCAGTTACTCCACTACGACAGGGGAGGATAATGAAAAACTGTTTTTT.